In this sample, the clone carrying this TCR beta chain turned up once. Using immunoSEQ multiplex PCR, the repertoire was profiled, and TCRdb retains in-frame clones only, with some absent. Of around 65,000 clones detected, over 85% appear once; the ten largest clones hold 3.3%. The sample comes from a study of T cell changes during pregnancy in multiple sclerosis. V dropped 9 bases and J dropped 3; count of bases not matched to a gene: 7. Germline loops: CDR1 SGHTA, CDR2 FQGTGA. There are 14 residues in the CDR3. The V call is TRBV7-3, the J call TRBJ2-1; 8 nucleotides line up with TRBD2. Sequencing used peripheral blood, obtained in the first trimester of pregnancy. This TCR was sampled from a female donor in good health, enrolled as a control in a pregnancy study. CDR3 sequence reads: CASQVAGIYNEQFF. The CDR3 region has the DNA TGTGCCAGTCAAGTAGCGGGAATCTACAATGAGCAGTTCTTC.